Following are 15 T cell receptor beta chains from one sample sequenced in a study of read filtering for tumor transcriptome and immune sequencing. This library used roughly 400 ng RNA and molecular barcoded adaptors spanning alpha/delta and beta/gamma chains. Using its own MiXCR run on the reads, TCRdb lists one record per CDR3 protein. The sample includes approximately 90,000 distinct CDR3 sequences, roughly 21% of them seen just once. Specimen: a population of CD138-negative cells sorted from bone marrow. The receptor set was obtained from a donor at least 40 years old with multiple myeloma.

This clonotype was picked up many times. J is TRBJ2-3 and V is TRBV24-1, with 7 bases matching TRBD2. The CDR3 contains 16 residues. Germline CDR1 KGHDR, CDR2 SFDVKD. The V and J ends lost 3 bases and 2 bases, in that order; junction bases with no gene match: 7. The CDR3 DNA reads TGTGCCACCAGTGATGGATCCGCGGGGGACACAGATACGCAGTATTTT. Translation: CATSDGSAGDTDTQYF.

This clonotype was observed many times. The chain is built from TRBV5-1 and TRBJ2-3, with D perhaps matching TRBD1 or TRBD2 (6 bases each). Trimming pared 8 bases from V and 0 bases from J, leaving 19 bases between. The CDR3 is 16 residues long. CDR1 is SGHRS, CDR2 YFSETQ, per germline. The CDR3 spells CASKGGGSLSTDTQYF. For the CDR3, the DNA is TGCGCCAGTAAGGGGGGCGGCTCTCTTAGCACAGATACGCAGTATTTT.

There are many counts of this clonotype. This sequence joins TRBV7-9 and TRBJ2-1; D remains ambiguous. Germline V CDR1 and CDR2: SEHNR, FQNEAQ (reference sequence). V was clipped by 2 bases and J by 6 bases, with 8 bases between them. This CDR3 contains 13 residues. The CDR3 here is CASSLLPGNEQFF. In DNA form, the CDR3 reads TGTGCCAGCAGCTTATTGCCAGGCAATGAGCAGTTCTTC.

This clonotype appeared many times. The rearrangement joins TRBV29-1 to TRBJ2-5; 9 bases align to TRBD1. The V gene end was trimmed by 8 bases and the J gene end by 5 bases; junction bases not matched to a gene: 9. From germline, CDR1 is SQVTM and CDR2 ANQGSEA. The CDR3 runs to 13 residues. CDR3 coding DNA: TGCAGCTTTTCACAGGGGGCTTATGAGACCCAGTACTTC. Translation gives CSFSQGAYETQYF.

Details on this clonotype: A far larger clone is one base from this, pointing to a likely read error. The genes are TRBV11-3 and TRBJ2-5; D not resolved. The V end lost 9 bases, the J end lost 1 base, and 21 bases lay between the germline ends. Germline assignment: CDR1 SGHNT and CDR2 YENEEA. This CDR3 has 16 amino acids. CDR3 DNA sequence: TGTGCCAGAAGCCCAAGACCGAGAAAAGCCCAAGAGACCCAGTACTTC. Its protein product is CARSPRPRKAQETQYF.

The chain combines TRBV28 with TRBJ1-6; tentative D call: TRBD1 (5 bases). Germline lookup yields CDR1 MDHEN and CDR2 SYDVKM. The CDR3 extends over 14 amino acids. The ends were cut back, 6 bases at V and 10 bases at J, with 16 bases in the middle. In DNA form, the CDR3 reads TGTGCCAGCAGCCTAACGACAGAGTCCTCACCCCTCCACTTT. This encodes CASSLTTESSPLHF.

This clonotype was seen a handful of times. The chain joins TRBV19 to TRBJ1-2, with a weak D call TRBD1 (6 bases). Trimming shortened V by 7 bases and J by 4 bases, and 19 bases separated the two germline ends. This CDR3 comprises 15 residues. CDR1 LNHDA and CDR2 SQIVND come from the germline V gene (reference sequence). CDR3 sequence reads: CASIDQYGQTYGYTF. The DNA of the CDR3 is TGTGCCAGTATTGATCAATATGGACAGACCTATGGCTACACCTTC.

V gene TRBV19 combines with J gene TRBJ1-5, with D possibly matching TRBD1 (6 bases). V lost 9 bases, J lost 0 bases, and 15 bases lay in between. The CDR3 length is 15 residues. The germline gives CDR1 LNHDA, CDR2 SQIVND (reference sequence). The CDR3 bases are TGTGCCAGCGTCGACAGGACGTATAGCAATCAGCCCCAGCATTTT. Protein product: CASVDRTYSNQPQHF.

The sample holds many counts of this clonotype. The chain links TRBV28 to TRBJ1-6; the D gene is possibly TRBD1 (6 bases). V dropped 6 bases and J dropped 7 bases, with 19 bases sitting between them. Germline loops: CDR1 MDHEN, CDR2 SYDVKM. The CDR3 is 16 residues long. The CDR3 region is CASRGRGEGVNSPLHF. CDR3 nucleotide sequence: TGTGCCAGCAGGGGCCGAGGGGAGGGGGTAAATTCACCCCTCCACTTT.

The chain is built from TRBV9 and TRBJ2-2; the D is unclear. Germline values: CDR1 SGDLS, CDR2 YYNGEE. The CDR3 sequence is 16 residues long. V shed 3 bases and J shed 3 bases, with 15 bases lying between them. CDR3 DNA sequence: TGTGCCAGCAGCGGGGTGGCCCATGGGCACACCGGGGAGCTGTTTTTT. Protein sequence: CASSGVAHGHTGELFF.

This clonotype showed up just a few times. The chain uses TRBV12-3 or TRBV12-4 and TRBJ2-2; D may match TRBD1 or TRBD2 (5 bases each). Trimming stripped 5 bases from V and 4 bases from J, with 17 bases between. The CDR3 is 16 amino acids. This CDR3 is CASSGTETSLTGELFF. The CDR3, as DNA: TGTGCCAGCAGTGGGACGGAAACGTCGCTCACCGGGGAGCTGTTTTTT.

This clonotype showed up many times. V gene TRBV5-1 combines with J gene TRBJ2-3; D unresolved. The CDR3 sequence is 11 residues long. V lost 5 bases and J lost 4, with 5 bases in between. The germline V gene has CDR1 SGHRS and CDR2 YFSETQ. The CDR3 DNA reads TGCGCCAGCAGATACGCAGATACGCAGTATTTT. As protein: CASRYADTQYF.

The rearrangement joins TRBV28 to TRBJ2-7; 7 positions agree with TRBD1. With 11 bases clipped from V and 1 base from J, the junction kept 8 bases outside the gene matches. Germline loops: CDR1 MDHEN, CDR2 SYDVKM. The CDR3 runs to 13 residues. CDR3 nucleotides: TGTGCCGCCCGGGACAGACCTTCCTACGAGCAGTACTTC. It yields the protein CAARDRPSYEQYF.

This chain joins TRBV27 and TRBJ1-5; no firm D call. The germline V and J ends were trimmed by 2 bases and 4 bases, with 12 bases remaining between them. The germline CDR1 and CDR2 sequences are MNHEY and SMNVEV (reference sequence). The CDR3 consists of 15 residues. CDR3 DNA: TGTGCCAGCAGTTTACGGGAACAAGGGAATCAGCCCCAGCATTTT. Translating it yields CASSLREQGNQPQHF.

This clonotype was observed many times. The chain carries TRBV19 and TRBJ2-1; D gene ambiguous. V lost 7 bases, J lost 0 bases, and 10 bases lay in between. Germline V gene data show CDR1 as LNHDA and CDR2 as SQIVND (reference sequence). The CDR3 spans 14 residues. The CDR3 bases are TGTGCCAGTAACCGTCAGAGCTCCTACAATGAGCAGTTCTTC. This encodes CASNRQSSYNEQFF.